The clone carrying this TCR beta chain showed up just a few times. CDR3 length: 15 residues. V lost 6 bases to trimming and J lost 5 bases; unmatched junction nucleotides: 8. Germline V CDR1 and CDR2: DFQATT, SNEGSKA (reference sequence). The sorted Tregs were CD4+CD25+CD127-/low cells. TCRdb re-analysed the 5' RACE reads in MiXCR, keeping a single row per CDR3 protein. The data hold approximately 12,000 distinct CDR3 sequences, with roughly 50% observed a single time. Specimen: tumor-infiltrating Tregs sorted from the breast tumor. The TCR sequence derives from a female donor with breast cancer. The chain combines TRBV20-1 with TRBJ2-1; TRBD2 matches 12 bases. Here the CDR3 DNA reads TGCAGTGCCGCGAGACTAGCGGGAGCAAACAATGAGCAGTTCTTC. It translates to CSAARLAGANNEQFF.